Below are 8 T cell receptor beta chains sequenced from a single sample in a study of blood T cell repertoires in COVID-19. Assay used: immunoSEQ multiplex PCR; TCRdb lists only in-frame clones, some missing. The table has 140,000 or so clones, roughly 85% seen once. The source material was peripheral blood. The receptors here all came from a man aged 50-59 years with acute or convalescent COVID-19.

This chain joins TRBV7-2 and TRBJ2-2; D call uncertain. Trimming took off 5 bases at V and 0 bases at J, with 10 bases between the two ends. This CDR3 is built from 15 residues. Germline CDR1 and CDR2: SGHTA and FQGNSA. The chain's CDR3 is CASSDSLANTGELFF. The CDR3 nucleotides are TGTGCCAGCAGCGACTCCCTTGCGAACACCGGGGAGCTGTTTTTT.

The chain couples TRBV6-5 to TRBJ1-2, with a weak D call TRBD1 (5 bases). Germline V gene sequence: CDR1 MNHEY, CDR2 SVGAGI. V was pared by 6 bases and J by 10 bases, with 24 bases between. The CDR3 totals 15 residues. The CDR3 loop is CASSNEWGAGRTYTF. For the CDR3, the DNA is TGTGCCAGCAGCAATGAGTGGGGCGCAGGTCGGACCTACACCTTC.

V gene TRBV15 combines with J gene TRBJ1-6; 7 nucleotides line up with TRBD1. With V trimmed by 6 bases and J by 5 bases, 7 bases remained unmatched. Germline V gives CDR1 LNHNV, CDR2 YYDKDF (reference sequence). CDR3 length equals 15 residues. The CDR3 DNA is TGTGCCACCAGAATGGACAGGCGGCATAATTCACCCCTCCACTTT. Protein: CATRMDRRHNSPLHF. Full variable domain (rest looked up from reference TRBV15 and TRBJ1-6): DAMVIQNPRYQVTQFGKPVTLSCSQTLNHNVMYWYQQKSSQAPKLLFHYYDKDFNNEADTPDNFQSRRPNTSFCFLDIRSPGLGDTAMYLCATRMDRRHNSPLHFGNGTRLTVT.

V gene TRBV18 combines with J gene TRBJ1-2; 8 bases agree with TRBD1. The CDR3 is made up of 15 amino acids. The V gene end was trimmed by 2 bases and the J gene end by 4 bases; junction bases not matched to a gene: 6. Germline V gene lookup returns CDR1 KGHSH and CDR2 LQKENI. This CDR3 is CASSPGAGGGYGYTF. The CDR3 DNA follows: TGTGCCAGCTCACCAGGGGCAGGGGGCGGCTATGGCTACACCTTC.

This clone was seen just once. The chain couples TRBV19 to TRBJ2-7; perhaps TRBD1 as D (6 bases). Trimming shortened V by 3 bases and J by 0 bases, and 12 bases separated the two germline ends. Germline V gene sequence: CDR1 LNHDA, CDR2 SQIVND (reference sequence). This CDR3 has 15 amino acids. CDR3 sequence: CASSILTGFSYEQYF. The CDR3 DNA is TGTGCCAGTAGTATTTTGACAGGCTTCTCCTACGAGCAGTACTTC. The complete variable domain, with remaining parts taken from reference TRBV19 and TRBJ2-7, reads DGGITQSPKYLFRKEGQNVTLSCEQNLNHDAMYWYRQDPGQGLRLIYYSQIVNDFQKGDIAEGYSVSREKKESFPLTVTSAQKNPTAFYLCASSILTGFSYEQYFGPGTRLTVT.

This clone occurred once. This chain uses TRBV19 with TRBJ2-6; a possible D gene is TRBD2 (5 bases). The CDR3 consists of 15 residues. Per the germline V gene, CDR1 is LNHDA and CDR2 is SQIVND (reference sequence). V was pared by 8 bases and J by 0 bases, with 11 bases between. CDR3 residues: CASGERGSGANVLTF. The DNA for the CDR3 is TGTGCCAGTGGGGAGAGAGGCTCTGGGGCCAACGTCCTGACTTTC.

J is TRBJ2-2 and V is TRBV27, with TRBD1 matching 8 bases. CDR3 size: 16 residues. V shed 0 bases and J 5 bases; nucleotides not matched to a gene: 5. Germline CDR1 MNHEY, CDR2 SMNVEV (reference sequence). This CDR3 is CASSLSGQGKTGELFF. CDR3 coding DNA: TGTGCCAGCAGTTTATCCGGACAGGGAAAGACCGGGGAGCTGTTTTTT.

V is TRBV5-1 and J is TRBJ1-1; 8 bases map to TRBD1. CDR3 length: 13 residues. The germline V gene has CDR1 SGHRS and CDR2 YFSETQ. J lost 10 bases, V lost 4 bases, and 9 bases had no gene match. The DNA for the CDR3 is TGCGCCAGCAGCACCGGGACAGGCCCTACAGCTTTCTTT. This codes for CASSTGTGPTAFF.